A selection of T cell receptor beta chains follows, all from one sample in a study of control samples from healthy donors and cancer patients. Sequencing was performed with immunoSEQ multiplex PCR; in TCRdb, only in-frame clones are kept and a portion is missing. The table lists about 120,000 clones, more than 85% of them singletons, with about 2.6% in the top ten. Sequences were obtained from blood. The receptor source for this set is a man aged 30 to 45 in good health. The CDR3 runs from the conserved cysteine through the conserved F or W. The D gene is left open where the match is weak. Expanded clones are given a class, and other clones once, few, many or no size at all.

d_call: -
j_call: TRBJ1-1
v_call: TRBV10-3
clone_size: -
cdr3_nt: TGTGCCATCAGTGAATGGACAGCGAACACTGAAGCTTTCTTT
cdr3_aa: CAISEWTANTEAFF

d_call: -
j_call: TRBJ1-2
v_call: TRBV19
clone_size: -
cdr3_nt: TGTGCCAGTAGTCTTGGGACCGAAAACTATGGCTACACCTTC
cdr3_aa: CASSLGTENYGYTF

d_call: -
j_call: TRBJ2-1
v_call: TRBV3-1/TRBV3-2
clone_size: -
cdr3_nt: TGTGCCAGCAGCCAAGTGGCGGGGGCCCTCAATGAGCAGTTCTTC
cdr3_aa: CASSQVAGALNEQFF

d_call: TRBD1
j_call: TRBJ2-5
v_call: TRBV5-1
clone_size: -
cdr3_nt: TGCGCCAGCAGGATAGAGACAGGGGCTGGAAAGACCCAGTACTTC
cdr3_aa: CASRIETGAGKTQYF

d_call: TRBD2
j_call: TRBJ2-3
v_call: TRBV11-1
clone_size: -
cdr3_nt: TGTGCCAGCAGCTTAACGGCTAGCGGGGGCGATACGCAGTATTTT
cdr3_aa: CASSLTASGGDTQYF

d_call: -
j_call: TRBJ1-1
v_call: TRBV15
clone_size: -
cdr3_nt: TGTGCCACCAGCAGAGATAGAAGGACAGCAACTGAAGCTTTCTTT
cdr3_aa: CATSRDRRTATEAFF

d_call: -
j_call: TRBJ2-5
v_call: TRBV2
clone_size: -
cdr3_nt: TGTGCCAGCAGGGGGAGAGTGGAGACCCAGTACTTC
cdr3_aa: CASRGRVETQYF

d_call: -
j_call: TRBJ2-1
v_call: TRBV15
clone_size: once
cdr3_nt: TGTGCCACCAGCCGAGGGGTTTACAATGAGCAGTTCTTC
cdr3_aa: CATSRGVYNEQFF

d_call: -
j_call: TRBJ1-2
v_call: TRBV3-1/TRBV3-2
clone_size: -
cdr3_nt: TGTGCCAGCAGCCGGGACACCTTCGGTGGCTACACCTTC
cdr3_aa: CASSRDTFGGYTF

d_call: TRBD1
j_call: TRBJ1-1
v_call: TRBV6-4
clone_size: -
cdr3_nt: TGTGCCAGCAGTGACTGGGACAGGGGTAGAGCTGAAGCTTTCTTT
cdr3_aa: CASSDWDRGRAEAFF

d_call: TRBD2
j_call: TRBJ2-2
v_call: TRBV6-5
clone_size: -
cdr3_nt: TGTGCCAGCAGTTCCGTACTAGCGGGGGGGATCGGGGAGCTGTTTTTT
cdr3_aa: CASSSVLAGGIGELFF

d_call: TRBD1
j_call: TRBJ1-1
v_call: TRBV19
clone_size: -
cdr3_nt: TGTGCCAGTAGTAAATTTGGGCAGGGGGTATTTGTATGGAACACTGAAGCTTTCTTT
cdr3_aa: CASSKFGQGVFVWNTEAFF

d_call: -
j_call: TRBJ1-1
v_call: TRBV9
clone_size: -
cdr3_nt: TGTGCCAGCAGCGTAAGTCTGAACACTGAAGCTTTCTTT
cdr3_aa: CASSVSLNTEAFF

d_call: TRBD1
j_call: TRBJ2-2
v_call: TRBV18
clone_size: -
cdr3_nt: TGTGCCAGCTCACCTTCCGGGACAGGGAACACCGGGGAGCTGTTTTTT
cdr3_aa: CASSPSGTGNTGELFF

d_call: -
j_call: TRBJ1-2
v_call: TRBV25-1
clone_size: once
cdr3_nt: TGTGCCAGCACAGAACAGGGTTACGGCTACACCTTC
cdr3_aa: CASTEQGYGYTF

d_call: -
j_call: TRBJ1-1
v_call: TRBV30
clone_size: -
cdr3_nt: TGTGCCTGGAGGGGGCAATACACTGAAGCTTTCTTT
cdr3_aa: CAWRGQYTEAFF

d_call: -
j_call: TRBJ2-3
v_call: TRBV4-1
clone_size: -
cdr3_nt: TGCGCCAGCAGCCAAGATTTCGGGGGAACAACAGATACGCAGTATTTT
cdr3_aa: CASSQDFGGTTDTQYF

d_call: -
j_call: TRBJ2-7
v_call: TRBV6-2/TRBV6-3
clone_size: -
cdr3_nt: TGTGCCAGCAGCCGCGCGGGTTTCGAGCAGTACTTC
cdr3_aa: CASSRAGFEQYF

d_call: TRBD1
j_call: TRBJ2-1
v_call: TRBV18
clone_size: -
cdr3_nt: TGTGCCAGCTCAACCCGGGGGCAGGGGGCTTCCTACAATGAGCAGTTCTTC
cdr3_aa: CASSTRGQGASYNEQFF

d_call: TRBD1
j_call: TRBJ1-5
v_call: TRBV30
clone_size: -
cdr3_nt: TGTGCCTGGAGTGTAAGGGACAGGGGGTATCAGCCCCAGCATTTT
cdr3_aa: CAWSVRDRGYQPQHF

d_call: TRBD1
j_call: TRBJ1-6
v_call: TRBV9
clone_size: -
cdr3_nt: TGTGCCAGCAGCGTGGGGACAGGGACCTCACCCCTCCACTTT
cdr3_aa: CASSVGTGTSPLHF

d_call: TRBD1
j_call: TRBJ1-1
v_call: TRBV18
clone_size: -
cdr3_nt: TGTGCCAGCTCACTAGGACAGGGGGAGAACACTGAAGCTTTCTTT
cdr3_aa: CASSLGQGENTEAFF

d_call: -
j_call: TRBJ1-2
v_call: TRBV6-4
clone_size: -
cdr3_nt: TGTGCCAGCAGTGACTCGGACTCCCCACCTGGCTACACCTTC
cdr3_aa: CASSDSDSPPGYTF

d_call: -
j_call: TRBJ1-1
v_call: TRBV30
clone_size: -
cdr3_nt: TGTGCCTGGAGTAGAGGGCTCAACACTGAAGCTTTCTTT
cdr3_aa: CAWSRGLNTEAFF

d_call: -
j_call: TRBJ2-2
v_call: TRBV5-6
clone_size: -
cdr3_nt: TGTGCCAGTCGGGCGGGACAGAACACCGGGGAGCTGTTTTTT
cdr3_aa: CASRAGQNTGELFF

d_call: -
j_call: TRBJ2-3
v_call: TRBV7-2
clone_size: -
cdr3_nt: TGTGCCAGCAGTTTTGGGGAGGATACGCAGTATTTT
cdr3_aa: CASSFGEDTQYF

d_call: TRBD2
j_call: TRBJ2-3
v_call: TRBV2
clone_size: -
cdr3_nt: TGTGCCAGCAGGCCTAGCGGGGGGGCAGGAGATACGCAGTATTTT
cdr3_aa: CASRPSGGAGDTQYF

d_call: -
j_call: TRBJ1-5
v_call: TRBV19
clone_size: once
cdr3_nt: TGTGCCACCGCGATACAGGGAAACCAGCCCCAGCATTTT
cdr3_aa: CATAIQGNQPQHF

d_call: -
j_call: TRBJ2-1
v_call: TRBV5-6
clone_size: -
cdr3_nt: TGTGCCAGCAGCTTGCAAGGGAGGATTAATGAGCAGTTCTTC
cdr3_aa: CASSLQGRINEQFF

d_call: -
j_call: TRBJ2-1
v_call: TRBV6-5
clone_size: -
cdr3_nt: TGTGCAGCTGAGGGGGGGCCTCGTTCCTACAATGAGCAGTTCTTC
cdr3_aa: CAAEGGPRSYNEQFF

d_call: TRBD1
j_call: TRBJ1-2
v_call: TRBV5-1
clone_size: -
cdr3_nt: TGCGCCAGCAGCTTGGGGGACAGGGAGAACTATGGCTACACCTTC
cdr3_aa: CASSLGDRENYGYTF

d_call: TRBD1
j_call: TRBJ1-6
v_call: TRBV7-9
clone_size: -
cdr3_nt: TGTGCCAGCAGCCCGGCCGGGACAGCTTATTCACCCCTCCACTTT
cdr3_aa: CASSPAGTAYSPLHF

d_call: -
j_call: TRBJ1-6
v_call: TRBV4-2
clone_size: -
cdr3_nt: TGTGCCAGCAGCCAAGAGGGGGGATCTACTGGTAATTCACCCCTCCACTTT
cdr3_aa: CASSQEGGSTGNSPLHF

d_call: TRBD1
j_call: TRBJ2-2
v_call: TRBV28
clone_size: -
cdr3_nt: TGTGCCAGCAGTTTAGACGGGACAGGGGCCACCGGGGAGCTGTTTTTT
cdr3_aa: CASSLDGTGATGELFF

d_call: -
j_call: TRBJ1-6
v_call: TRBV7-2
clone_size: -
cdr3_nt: TGTGCCAGCAGCTTAGTACAGGCCAATTCACCCCTCCACTTT
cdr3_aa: CASSLVQANSPLHF

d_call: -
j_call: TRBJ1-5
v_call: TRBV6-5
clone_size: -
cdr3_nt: TGTGCCAGCAGGGACCTTAATCAGCCCCAGCATTTT
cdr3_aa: CASRDLNQPQHF

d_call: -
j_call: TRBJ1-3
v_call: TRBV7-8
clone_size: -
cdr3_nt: TGTGCCAGCAGCTACAACAGGGCTAGCTCTGGAAACACCATATATTTT
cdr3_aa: CASSYNRASSGNTIYF

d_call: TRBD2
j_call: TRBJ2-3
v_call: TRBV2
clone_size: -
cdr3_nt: TGTGCCAGCAGTGATGGCGGGGGGCGGGGAGATACGCAGTATTTT
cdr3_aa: CASSDGGGRGDTQYF

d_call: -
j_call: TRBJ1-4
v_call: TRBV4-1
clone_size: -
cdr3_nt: TGCGCCAGCAGCCAAGACGGAGACAGGCGGTCTTTT
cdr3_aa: CASSQDGDRRSF

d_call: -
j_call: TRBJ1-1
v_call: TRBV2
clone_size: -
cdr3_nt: TGTGCCAGCCGTAACCCCGAGGTCACCTTGGCAGCTTTCTTT
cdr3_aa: CASRNPEVTLAAFF

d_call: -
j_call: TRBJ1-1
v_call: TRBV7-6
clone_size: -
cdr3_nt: TGTGCCAGCAGCTTATCGGACGGCGAAGGGGCTTTCTTT
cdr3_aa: CASSLSDGEGAFF

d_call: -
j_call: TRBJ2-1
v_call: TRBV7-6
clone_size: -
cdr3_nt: TGTGCCAGCAGCTTAGCGGGGGCCCTAGCGGTGAGCTCCTACAATGAGCAGTTCTTC
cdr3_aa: CASSLAGALAVSSYNEQFF

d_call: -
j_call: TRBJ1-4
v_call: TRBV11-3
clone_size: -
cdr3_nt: TGTGCCAGCAGCTTAGACAGTAATGAAAAACTGTTTTTT
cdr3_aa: CASSLDSNEKLFF

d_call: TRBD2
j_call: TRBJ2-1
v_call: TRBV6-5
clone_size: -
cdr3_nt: TGTGCCAGCAGTTACGCTAGCGGGGGGGCCTATGAGCAGTTCTTC
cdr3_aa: CASSYASGGAYEQFF

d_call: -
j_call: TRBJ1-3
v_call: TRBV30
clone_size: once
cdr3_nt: TGTGCCTCAGACAGCAGGAACTCTGGAAACACCATATATTTT
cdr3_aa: CASDSRNSGNTIYF

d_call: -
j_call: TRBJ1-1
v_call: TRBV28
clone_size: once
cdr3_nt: TGTGCCAGCAGTTTAACCGCCACGGGGGAAGCTTTCTTT
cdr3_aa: CASSLTATGEAFF

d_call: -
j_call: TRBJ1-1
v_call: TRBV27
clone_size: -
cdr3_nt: TGTGCCAGCAGTTTAAATATAGAAGGGGGCACTGAAGCTTTCTTT
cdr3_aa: CASSLNIEGGTEAFF

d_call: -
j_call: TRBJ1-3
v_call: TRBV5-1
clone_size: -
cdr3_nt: TGCGCCAGCAGCCAAGGGCAGGGCCCTGGAAACACCATATATTTT
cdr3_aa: CASSQGQGPGNTIYF

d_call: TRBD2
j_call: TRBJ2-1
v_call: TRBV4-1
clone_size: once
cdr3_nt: TGCGCCAGCAGCCAAGATCAGGTTTGGGGGGGTGAGCAGTTCTTC
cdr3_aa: CASSQDQVWGGEQFF

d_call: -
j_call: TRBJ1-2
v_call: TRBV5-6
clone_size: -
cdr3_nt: TGTGCCAGCAGCCTGGGCGCAGGAAACTATGGCTACACCTTC
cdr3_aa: CASSLGAGNYGYTF

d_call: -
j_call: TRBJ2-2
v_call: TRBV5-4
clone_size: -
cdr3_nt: TGTGCCAGCAGCGGCCGATTGGGCGACGGGGAGCTGTTTTTT
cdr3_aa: CASSGRLGDGELFF

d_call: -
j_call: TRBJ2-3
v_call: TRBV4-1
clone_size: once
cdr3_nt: TGCGCCAGCAGCCCGGAGGCCCCCAGCGGGCTACTCACAGATACGCAGTATTTT
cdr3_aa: CASSPEAPSGLLTDTQYF

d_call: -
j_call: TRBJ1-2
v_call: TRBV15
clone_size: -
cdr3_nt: TGTGCCACCAGCCCCGACAGGACGGCCTATGGCTACACCTTC
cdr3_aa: CATSPDRTAYGYTF